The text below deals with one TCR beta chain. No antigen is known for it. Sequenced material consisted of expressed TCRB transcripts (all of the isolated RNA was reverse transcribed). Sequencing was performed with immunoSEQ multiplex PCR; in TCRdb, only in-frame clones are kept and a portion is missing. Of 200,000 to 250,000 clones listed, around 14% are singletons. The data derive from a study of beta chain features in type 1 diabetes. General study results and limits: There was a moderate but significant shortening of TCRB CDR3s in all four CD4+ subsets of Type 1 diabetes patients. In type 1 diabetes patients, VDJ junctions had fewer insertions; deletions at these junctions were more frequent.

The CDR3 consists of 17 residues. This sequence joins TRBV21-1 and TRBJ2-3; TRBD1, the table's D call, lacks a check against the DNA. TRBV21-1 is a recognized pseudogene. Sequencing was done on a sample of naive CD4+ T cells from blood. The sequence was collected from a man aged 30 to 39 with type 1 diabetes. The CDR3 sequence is CASSKGWGQESTDTQYF. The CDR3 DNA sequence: TGTGCCAGCAGCAAAGGGTGGGGACAGGAGAGCACAGATACGCAGTATTTT.